The 22 T cell receptor beta chains presented below share a single source sample, sequenced in a study of cytomegalovirus exposure and HLA in healthy donors. PCR was performed using 60 Vbeta and 13 Jbeta primers. Method: immunoSEQ multiplex PCR; TCRdb's copy keeps in-frame clones and lacks some. The data show 90,000 to 150,000 clones, 8.5% to 9% seen once. Sequenced sample: PBMCs. The receptors stem from a woman in her thirties or forties in good health and CMV-seropositive.

The gene calls are TRBV11-1 and TRBJ1-6; 8 nucleotides align to TRBD1. The length of the CDR3 is 14 residues. The germline gives CDR1 SGHAT, CDR2 FQDESV (reference sequence). Trimming took 4 bases from V and 10 from J; bases not matched to a gene: 6. The CDR3 loop reads CASSSTGVDSPLHF. The CDR3 DNA sequence: TGTGCCAGCAGCTCGACAGGGGTAGACTCACCCCTCCACTTT.

The CDR3 loop reads CASSDQGRDGYTF. The DNA for the CDR3 is TGTGCCAGCAGTGATCAGGGCCGGGATGGCTACACCTTC. This chain connects TRBV6-1 to TRBJ1-2, with a tentative D call TRBD1 (5 bases). CDR3 length equals 13 residues. CDR1 is MNHNS, CDR2 SASEGT, per germline. Trimming removed 3 bases at V and 6 bases at J, with 11 bases between.

The rearrangement links TRBV9 to TRBJ1-6; TRBD1 matches at 7 bases. The CDR3 sequence is 17 residues long. Germline V gene sequence: CDR1 SGDLS, CDR2 YYNGEE. With 4 bases clipped from V and 7 bases from J, the junction kept 14 bases outside the gene matches. The CDR3 region has the DNA TGTGCCAGCAGCTCCCCCCGGGACAGCCATCACAATTCACCCCTCCACTTT. Its translation is CASSSPRDSHHNSPLHF.

In its sample, this clone was seen a few times. The CDR3 coding sequence is TGTGCCAGCAGCCCGAGGGGGACTGAAGCTTTCTTT. Translating it yields CASSPRGTEAFF. The chain is built from TRBV9 and TRBJ1-1; D possibly corresponds to TRBD1 (6 bases). Germline V lookup: CDR1 SGDLS, CDR2 YYNGEE. The ends were cut back, 4 bases at V and 5 bases at J, with 9 bases in the middle. The CDR3 totals 12 residues.

This clone was seen more than once but under ten times. This rearrangement joins TRBV2 to TRBJ2-3, with D perhaps TRBD2 (5 bases). This CDR3 contains 13 residues. The V gene's germline CDR1 is SNHLY and CDR2 FYNNEI. V dropped 3 bases and J dropped 4 bases, with 8 bases sitting between them. In nucleotides, the CDR3 is TGTGCCAGCAGTGACCAAGCGGCAGATACGCAGTATTTT. It is translated as CASSDQAADTQYF.

This clone turned up a few times. This likely came from a read error, as a far larger clone is one base away. The chain employs TRBV4-1 and TRBJ1-1, with D possibly being TRBD1 (6 bases). CDR3 size: 14 residues. Looked up from germline, CDR1 is MGHRA and CDR2 is YSYEKL. CDR3 in amino acids: CASSPGDMNTEALF. The DNA of the CDR3 is TGCGCCAGCAGCCCAGGGGACATGAACACTGAAGCTTTATTT.

CDR3 sequence reads: CASSRGVDGELFF. The CDR3 nucleotides read TGCGCCAGCAGCCGTGGAGTGGACGGGGAGCTGTTTTTT. The chain joins TRBV5-1 to TRBJ2-2; D is unresolved. The V end was cut by 4 bases, the J end by 7 bases, with 11 bases between. The CDR3 has 13 residues. Germline lookup yields CDR1 SGHRS and CDR2 YFSETQ.

The chain has TRBV28 and TRBJ2-1; TRBD1 agrees at 11 bases. Per the germline V gene, CDR1 is MDHEN and CDR2 is SYDVKM. The CDR3 totals 23 residues. The V gene end was trimmed by 1 base and the J gene end by 0 bases; junction bases not matched to a gene: 20. CDR3 bases: TGTGCCAGCAGTTTATTTTACGGAGGTCCGGGACAGGGGGAACTACCCTCCTACAATGAGCAGTTCTTC. It specifies CASSLFYGGPGQGELPSYNEQFF.

V is TRBV18 and J is TRBJ1-1; 10 nucleotides align to TRBD1. The germline V gene encodes CDR1 KGHSH and CDR2 LQKENI. The V gene end was trimmed by 4 bases and the J gene end by 4 bases; junction bases not matched to a gene: 9. CDR3 length equals 16 residues. The CDR3 region is CASSQGTGELSTEAFF. The CDR3 DNA follows: TGTGCCAGCTCACAAGGGACAGGGGAATTAAGCACTGAAGCTTTCTTT.

This clone occurred a few times. Other DNA sequences in this specimen translate into the identical CDR3. The V gene is TRBV6-1, the J gene TRBJ1-1; D is perhaps TRBD1 (6 bases). The CDR3 length is 13 residues. The germline gives CDR1 MNHNS, CDR2 SASEGT. Trimming left V 3 bases short and J 1 base short, with 6 bases between. The CDR3 nucleotides read TGTGCCAGCAGTGACAGGGGGAACACTGAAGCTTTCTTT. It codes for CASSDRGNTEAFF.

Only a few counts were recorded for this clone. The gene calls are TRBV16 and TRBJ2-7, with a possible D match to TRBD2 (6 bases). Germline CDR1 reads KGHSY; CDR2 reads FQNENV. With 1 base removed from V and 0 bases from J, the gap between germline ends came to 13 bases. The CDR3 is made up of 16 amino acids. CDR3 region: CASSQLGGVSSYEQYF. DNA for the CDR3: TGTGCCAGCAGCCAATTGGGCGGGGTGTCCTCCTACGAGCAGTACTTC.

The V and J genes are TRBV5-1 and TRBJ2-5; D possibly corresponds to TRBD1 (6 bases). Germline CDR1 and CDR2: SGHRS and YFSETQ. The CDR3 has 13 residues. The V end lost 4 bases, the J end lost 3 bases, and 10 bases lay between the germline ends. The CDR3 here is CASSRYREETQYF. CDR3 nucleotide sequence: TGCGCCAGCAGCCGCTACAGGGAAGAGACCCAGTACTTC.

This clone was detected a few times. V is TRBV27 and J is TRBJ1-5; TRBD1 is a possible D gene (5 bases). This CDR3 is built from 15 residues. The V and J ends lost 4 bases and 0 bases respectively, with 10 bases between them. Germline assignment: CDR1 MNHEY and CDR2 SMNVEV (reference sequence). The CDR3 region is CASSSRGYSNQPQHF. CDR3 DNA: TGTGCCAGCAGTTCAAGGGGATATAGCAATCAGCCCCAGCATTTT.

This clone was seen a few times. The chain has TRBV28 and TRBJ2-7; a weak D match, TRBD2 (5 bases). Trimming took 7 bases from V and 2 from J, leaving 12 bases between them. Per germline, CDR1 MDHEN and CDR2 SYDVKM. This CDR3 has 13 amino acids. CDR3 sequence: CASNSGYTYEQYF. In nucleotides, the CDR3 is TGTGCCAGCAATTCGGGATACACCTACGAGCAGTACTTC.

The genes are TRBV2 and TRBJ2-5; weak D call: TRBD1 (6 bases). CDR1 and CDR2 (germline): SNHLY, FYNNEI. Trimming removed 3 bases from V and 1 base from J, with 12 bases in between. The length of the CDR3 is 15 residues. The CDR3 loop is CASSERGQSQETQYF. The CDR3 DNA follows: TGTGCCAGCAGTGAGAGAGGACAGAGCCAAGAGACCCAGTACTTC.

This clone showed up just a few times. V usage is TRBV19 and J usage is TRBJ1-4, with D unclear. Germline V gene data show CDR1 as LNHDA and CDR2 as SQIVND (reference sequence). V lost 7 bases and J 8 bases, leaving 23 bases between the germline ends. The CDR3 is 16 amino acids. CDR3 sequence (DNA): TGTGCCAGTACCCCCCTCGCCTCGACTCGAGACGAAAAACTGTTTTTT. Its protein product is CASTPLASTRDEKLFF.

This clone was counted a few times. The chain recombines TRBV7-2 with TRBJ1-1; D gene uncertain. Germline V lookup: CDR1 SGHTA, CDR2 FQGNSA. The CDR3 is made up of 13 amino acids. Between the trimmed V and J ends, which lost 4 bases and 3 bases, there was a span of 9 bases. The CDR3 DNA is TGTGCCAGCAGCTACTCCCGGGACACTGAAGCTTTCTTT. Translated, it gives CASSYSRDTEAFF. Together with reference TRBV7-2 and TRBJ1-1, the CDR3 gives the full variable domain: GAGVSQSPSNKVTEKGKDVELRCDPISGHTALYWYRQSLGQGLEFLIYFQGNSAPDKSGLPSDRFSAERTGGSVSTLTIQRTQQEDSAVYLCASSYSRDTEAFFGQGTRLTVV.

The rearrangement uses TRBV29-1 and TRBJ1-1; the D is unclear. V was clipped by 1 base and J by 5 bases, with 8 bases between them. The CDR3 is 12 residues long. Germline-derived CDR1 and CDR2 are SQVTM and ANQGSEA. CDR3 nucleotide sequence: TGCAGCGTTGAAGTGAGGGTAACTGAAGCTTTCTTT. Amino acids: CSVEVRVTEAFF.

DNA for the CDR3: TGTGCCAGCAGCTTAGTAGCGGGGGGGTCCTACGAGCAGTACTTC. It yields the protein CASSLVAGGSYEQYF. This sequence joins TRBV7-2 and TRBJ2-7; 11 bases fit TRBD2. Germline CDR1 SGHTA, CDR2 FQGNSA. J was trimmed by 1 base and V by 1 base; bases with no gene match: 0. The CDR3 is made up of 15 amino acids.

The chain joins TRBV19 to TRBJ1-6; D gene unclear. From germline, CDR1 is LNHDA and CDR2 SQIVND (reference sequence). This CDR3 comprises 15 residues. V lost 3 bases and J lost 6, with 12 bases in between. The CDR3 bases are TGTGCCAGTAGTATCAGAGGACTCTCTAATTCACCCCTCCACTTT. Amino acids: CASSIRGLSNSPLHF.

This clone was picked up a small number of times. The CDR3 nucleotides read TGTGCCTGGAGTACCCAGGGACAGAGGAACACTGAAGCTTTCTTT. It translates to CAWSTQGQRNTEAFF. This sequence joins TRBV30 and TRBJ1-1, with 7 bases identical to TRBD1. V shed 2 bases, J shed 1 base, and the junction held 7 bases outside the gene matches. Germline lookup yields CDR1 GTSNPN and CDR2 SVGIG (reference sequence). The CDR3 is made up of 15 amino acids.

This clone came up a few times. The V call is TRBV5-1, the J call TRBJ2-1, with 10 bases that match TRBD2. This CDR3 contains 17 residues. Germline V lookup: CDR1 SGHRS, CDR2 YFSETQ. V trimming: 1 base; J trimming: 8 bases; junction bases outside the gene matches: 12. The CDR3 protein is CASSLRLGLANTHEQFF. The CDR3 coding sequence is TGCGCCAGCAGCTTGCGATTGGGACTAGCGAATACACATGAGCAGTTCTTC. Together with reference TRBV5-1 and TRBJ2-1, the CDR3 gives the full variable domain: KAGVTQTPRYLIKTRGQQVTLSCSPISGHRSVSWYQQTPGQGLQFLFEYFSETQRNKGNFPGRFSGRQFSNSRSEMNVSTLELGDSALYLCASSLRLGLANTHEQFFGPGTRLTVL.